This T cell receptor beta chain was identified in a study of cytomegalovirus exposure and HLA in healthy donors. Study overall: Clustering assigned 81% of the approximately 400 genotyped donors to the Caucasian-associated ancestry cluster. Study observations and caveats: In a later analysis, at a false discovery rate of 0.05, 15,000 to 20,000 TCR beta sequences matched HLA alleles.

The V end lost 4 bases, the J end lost 1 base, and 7 bases lay between the germline ends. CDR1 MNHNS and CDR2 SASEGT come from the germline V gene. This CDR3 contains 13 residues. PCR primers comprised 60 Vbeta and 13 Jbeta primers. The data were produced by immunoSEQ multiplex PCR, yet TCRdb's version contains in-frame clones alone and is incomplete. The sample lists more than 95,000 clones, around 68% occurring once. To note about this clone: Its target is unknown.

The source is a man aged 35 to 55 in good health and CMV-seropositive. The sequenced sample consisted of PBMCs. V gene TRBV6-1 combines with J gene TRBJ1-2; D is undetermined. This chain's CDR3 is CASSVTVNYGYTF. DNA for the CDR3: TGTGCCAGCAGTGTCACAGTTAACTATGGCTACACCTTC.